This TCR beta chain is drawn from a study of blood T cells in healthy people across ages. Through a sample-barcoded 5' primer and a J-beta primer mix, a second PCR was run for roughly 6 to 12 cycles. A single record per CDR3 protein comes from TCRdb applying MiXCR to the 5' RACE reads. The sample has roughly 2 million distinct CDR3 sequences; about 49% are singletons. V gave up 5 bases and J gave up 1 base, with 15 bases separating them. Per the germline V gene, CDR1 is MNHEY and CDR2 is SVGEGT. This CDR3 spans 16 amino acids. This receptor was identified in a woman aged 40 to 55 in good health. Sequencing used blood. V is TRBV6-2 or TRBV6-3 and J is TRBJ2-4, with D perhaps TRBD1 (6 bases). The CDR3 nucleotides read TGTGCCAGCAGTCCTACAGGGAGCGAGGCCAAAAACATTCAGTACTTC. Translating gives CASSPTGSEAKNIQYF.